The next 6 T cell receptor beta chains were all read from a single sample in a study of chemoradiotherapy in HPV16-positive cancers. The method was immunoSEQ multiplex PCR; TCRdb's version includes in-frame clones alone and lacks a portion of them. This table holds about 15,000 clones, around nine tenths found once. Sample: blood, taken from a patient who underwent chemoradiotherapy. The receptors here all came from a human donor with HPV-associated anogenital cancer.

The rearrangement uses TRBV10-3 and TRBJ2-2; possibly TRBD2 for D (6 bases). Germline assignment: CDR1 ENHRY and CDR2 SYGVKD. The CDR3 covers 13 residues. The germline V and J ends were trimmed by 6 bases and 6 bases, with 11 bases remaining between them. The CDR3 here is CAIRWGEAGELFF. Here the CDR3 DNA reads TGTGCCATCAGATGGGGGGAGGCCGGGGAGCTGTTTTTT.

V gene TRBV6-1 combines with J gene TRBJ2-1; D gene uncertain. The CDR3 runs to 16 residues. The V gene's germline CDR1 is MNHNS and CDR2 SASEGT. Trimming left V 4 bases short and J 0 bases short, with 13 bases between. CDR3 protein: CASSAAQAYSYNEQFF. The CDR3 DNA sequence: TGTGCCAGCAGTGCGGCCCAGGCTTACTCCTACAATGAGCAGTTCTTC.

The chain joins TRBV27 to TRBJ1-1, with a possible D match to TRBD1 (5 bases). The V end was cut by 7 bases, the J end by 2 bases, with 8 bases between. Germline V gene data show CDR1 as MNHEY and CDR2 as SMNVEV (reference sequence). There are 12 residues in the CDR3. For the CDR3, the DNA is TGTGCCAGCAAGACAGTAAACACTGAAGCTTTCTTT. This gives the protein CASKTVNTEAFF.

The CDR3, as DNA: TGCGCCAGCAGCTTGGCCGGGTCAGGGGTAACGAACACCATATATTTT. Translated: CASSLAGSGVTNTIYF. This rearrangement joins TRBV5-1 to TRBJ1-3; D perhaps matches TRBD1 (6 bases). There are 16 residues in the CDR3. V was pared by 0 bases and J by 7 bases, with 17 bases between. Germline V gives CDR1 SGHRS, CDR2 YFSETQ.

The V gene is TRBV6-5, the J gene TRBJ2-7; 7 bases line up with TRBD1. Germline V lookup: CDR1 MNHEY, CDR2 SVGAGI. The CDR3 runs to 15 residues. Trimming at V came to 6 bases and at J to 0 bases, leaving 8 bases not matched to a gene. CDR3 protein: CASSLRDSSSYEQYF. In DNA form, the CDR3 reads TGTGCCAGCAGCCTCAGGGACAGTAGCTCCTACGAGCAGTACTTC.

This rearrangement joins TRBV4-1 to TRBJ1-5; 7 bases are shared with TRBD1. CDR3 length: 15 residues. Unmatched junction bases numbered 3, after V lost 1 base and J lost 3 bases. Looked up from germline, CDR1 is MGHRA and CDR2 is YSYEKL. This CDR3 reads CASSQGTGVNQPQHF. The CDR3 region has the DNA TGCGCCAGCAGCCAAGGGACAGGCGTCAATCAGCCCCAGCATTTT.